These 5 T cell receptor beta chains were sequenced from one sample in a study of regulatory T cells in long-lasting Graves disease. TCR beta libraries were built with iRepertoire HTBI primers and Arm-PCR of CDR3 regions. In TCRdb, the multiplex PCR reads were re-called with MiXCR into one record per CDR3 protein. The sample contains 600,000 to 650,000 distinct CDR3 sequences, roughly 15% of which appear only once. This sample's time point: newly diagnosed GD, antithyroid drugs for less than 3 months. The authors made the TCR library using RNA they extracted from PBMCs. The same sample was also studied in work on T cells in Graves' hyperthyroidism and ophthalmopathy.

This material consisted of peripheral blood mononuclear cells (PBMCs), taken at new diagnosis, from a patient treated with antithyroid drugs. Receptor source: a woman in her thirties with Graves disease.

This clonotype was observed many times. V usage is TRBV7-3 and J usage is TRBJ2-2; no firm D call. V shed 0 bases and J shed 2 bases, with 10 bases lying between them. From germline, CDR1 is SGHTA and CDR2 FQGTGA. The CDR3 runs to 16 residues. The CDR3 DNA reads TGTGCCAGCAGCTTAACGATCGTGGGAAACACCGGGGAGCTGTTTTTT. Translation: CASSLTIVGNTGELFF. Using reference TRBV7-3 and TRBJ2-2 for the parts outside the CDR3, the full variable domain is GAGVSQTPSNKVTEKGKYVELRCDPISGHTALYWYRQSLGQGPEFLIYFQGTGAADDSGLPNDRFFAVRPEGSVSTLKIQRTERGDSAVYLCASSLTIVGNTGELFFGEGSRLTVL.

A few counts support this clonotype. The rearrangement joins TRBV5-1 to TRBJ2-7; D is perhaps TRBD1 (6 bases). From germline, CDR1 is SGHRS and CDR2 YFSETQ. This CDR3 comprises 15 residues. Trimming pared 0 bases from V and 6 bases from J, leaving 16 bases between. CDR3 DNA sequence: TGCGCCAGCAGCTTGGATTTAGTGGACAGAGGCGAGCAGTACTTC. Protein product: CASSLDLVDRGEQYF.

This chain links TRBV3-1 with TRBJ1-2; D ambiguous. Germline V CDR1 and CDR2: LGHDT, YNNKEL (reference sequence). The germline V and J ends were trimmed by 0 bases and 5 bases, with 13 bases remaining between them. The CDR3 runs 15 residues. DNA of the CDR3: TGTGCCAGCAGCCAAGAGCATTCGGGCGGTTATGGCTACACCTTC. It encodes CASSQEHSGGYGYTF.

V and J are TRBV4-1 and TRBJ1-4; no clear D. Trimming removed 7 bases at V and 8 bases at J, with 11 bases between. CDR3 length: 12 amino acids. Germline lookup yields CDR1 MGHRA and CDR2 YSYEKL. In nucleotides, the CDR3 is TGCGCCAGCAAGGACTTAGGCGAAAAACTGTTTTTT. Amino acid sequence: CASKDLGEKLFF.

Concerning this clonotype: A much more abundant neighbour one base away suggests this may be a read error. V is TRBV20-1 and J is TRBJ1-5; D perhaps matches TRBD1 (5 bases). The CDR3 consists of 14 residues. The germline V gene encodes CDR1 DFQATT and CDR2 SNEGSKA (reference sequence). The CDR3 region is CSARVRASNQAQHF. The CDR3 DNA follows: TGCAGTGCTAGAGTCAGGGCTAGCAATCAGGCCCAGCATTTT.